The subject of this entry is one TCR beta chain. This CDR3 region has 15 residues. Germline V CDR1 and CDR2: SGHTA, FQGNSA. Trimming removed 1 base at V and 4 bases at J, with 13 bases between. This sample was taken from a study of T-cell reconstitution after alpha-beta-depleted transplantation in children. Library preparation (for TCRbeta) was performed with unique molecular identifiers. TCRdb itself ran the PCR reads through MiXCR, one entry per CDR3 protein. The data show about 500,000 distinct CDR3 sequences, around a third seen once. The chain is built from TRBV7-2 and TRBJ1-2; D is unresolved. Source: PBMCs from the stem cell graft donor, taken from the stem cell graft. The source is a human donor who donated a stem cell graft to a child with aplastic anemia. As DNA, the CDR3 is TGTGCCAGCAGCTTAGACCCCAGAGAAACCTATGGCTACACCTTC. The encoded protein is CASSLDPRETYGYTF.